This entry lists 15 T cell receptor beta chains sequenced from one sample in a study of T-cell reconstitution after alpha-beta-depleted transplantation in children. Unique molecular identifiers were used to barcode this TCRbeta library. TCRdb passed the PCR reads through MiXCR, listing each CDR3 protein once. Found here are over 200,000 distinct CDR3 sequences, over 15% of them singletons; the top ten hold 43%. The specimen comprised PBMCs, mostly from graft donor cells, sampled 360 days after TCRalphabeta/CD19-depleted stem cell transplant. The source is a male patient aged 2 to 10 who had a stem cell transplant for acute lymphoblastic leukemia, so the T cells may come from the graft donor.

The chain couples TRBV4-2 to TRBJ1-2; possible D gene TRBD1, 5 bases. The V end lost 1 base, the J end lost 6 bases, and 15 bases lay between the germline ends. The CDR3 loop spans 15 amino acids. CDR1 is LGHNA and CDR2 is YNFKEQ in the germline V gene. CDR3 sequence (DNA): TGTGCCAGCAGCCAAGCACCAGGGAATATGAATGGCTACACCTTC. As protein: CASSQAPGNMNGYTF.

This clonotype was found a few times. CDR3 DNA sequence: TGTGCCAGCAGTCTTGGACAGGGGGCTATTTCACCCCTCCACTTT. Amino acid sequence: CASSLGQGAISPLHF. The chain joins TRBV12-3 or TRBV12-4 to TRBJ1-6; 11 bases are a match to TRBD1. Trimming took 5 bases from V and 9 from J; bases not matched to a gene: 6. This CDR3 is 15 amino acids long.

This clonotype came up many times. The gene calls are TRBV12-3 or TRBV12-4 and TRBJ2-1; D is unclear. The CDR3 sequence is 12 residues long. The V gene lost 5 bases and the J gene lost 4 bases, with 6 bases spanning the gap. DNA for the CDR3: TGTGCCAGCAGTATTAATTACAATGAGCAGTTCTTC. Translation gives CASSINYNEQFF.

This clonotype appeared many times. The V gene is TRBV5-1, the J gene TRBJ1-2, with 9 bases fitting TRBD1. The junction had 2 bases not matched to a gene; V was cut back by 5 bases and J by 3 bases. The germline V gene encodes CDR1 SGHRS and CDR2 YFSETQ. The CDR3 covers 13 residues. The CDR3 loop is CASRTGGDYGYTF. CDR3 nucleotides: TGCGCCAGCAGAACAGGGGGCGACTATGGCTACACCTTC.

The chain is built from TRBV20-1 and TRBJ2-7, with TRBD2 identical over 10 bases. V dropped 8 bases and J dropped 1; count of bases not matched to a gene: 5. This CDR3 region has 13 residues. CDR1 is DFQATT and CDR2 is SNEGSKA in the germline V gene (reference sequence). The chain's CDR3 is CSILAGRSYEQYF. Here the CDR3 DNA reads TGCAGTATACTAGCGGGGAGATCCTACGAGCAGTACTTC.

The chain uses TRBV15 and TRBJ2-5; D possibly corresponds to TRBD2 (5 bases). This CDR3 has 16 amino acids. V dropped 3 bases and J dropped 2 bases, with 16 bases sitting between them. From germline, CDR1 is LNHNV and CDR2 YYDKDF (reference sequence). This chain's CDR3 is CATSSEPGLAQETQYF. The DNA for the CDR3 is TGTGCCACCAGCAGCGAACCGGGGTTGGCGCAAGAGACCCAGTACTTC.

The chain has TRBV9 and TRBJ2-7; TRBD1 aligns across 10 bases. Germline CDR1 SGDLS, CDR2 YYNGEE. V was pared by 3 bases and J by 3 bases, with 6 bases of the junction left unmatched. CDR3 size: 15 residues. The CDR3 is CASSANRDRGYEQYF. The DNA of the CDR3 is TGTGCCAGCAGCGCCAACCGGGACAGGGGCTACGAGCAGTACTTC.

This clonotype has a handful of counts. The J gene is TRBJ2-2, the V gene TRBV2; D gene uncertain. The V and J ends lost 6 bases and 1 base respectively, with 12 bases between them. Germline V gene data show CDR1 as SNHLY and CDR2 as FYNNEI. CDR3 length: 15 amino acids. CDR3 sequence: CASRMWQRNTGELFF. DNA for the CDR3: TGTGCCAGCAGAATGTGGCAGAGGAACACCGGGGAGCTGTTTTTT.

The chain carries TRBV10-3 and TRBJ2-6; D is possibly TRBD1 (6 bases). Trimming pared 0 bases from V and 0 bases from J, leaving 12 bases between. The CDR3 loop spans 18 amino acids. The germline CDR1 and CDR2 sequences are ENHRY and SYGVKD. The CDR3 DNA follows: TGTGCCATCAGTGAGTCAAAGGGGGAGATCTCTGGGGCCAACGTCCTGACTTTC. Its translation: CAISESKGEISGANVLTF.

This clonotype came up a few times. The chain uses TRBV10-2 and TRBJ2-1, with 10 bases aligning to TRBD2. The CDR3 is 16 residues long. Looked up from germline, CDR1 is WSHSY and CDR2 is SAAADI. Trimming at V came to 4 bases and at J to 6 bases, leaving 9 bases not matched to a gene. The CDR3 here is CASSGVRLAGANEQFF. The CDR3, as DNA: TGCGCCAGCAGTGGGGTAAGGCTAGCGGGAGCCAATGAGCAGTTCTTC.

This chain links TRBV5-1 with TRBJ1-2; perhaps TRBD1 as D (5 bases). The V end was cut by 4 bases, the J end by 3 bases, with 16 bases between. CDR1 and CDR2 from the germline V gene are SGHRS and YFSETQ. The CDR3 is made up of 15 amino acids. CDR3 coding DNA: TGCGCCAGCAGCCCATTAGGGGTGAGCGACTATGGCTACACCTTC. Its protein is CASSPLGVSDYGYTF.

This clonotype was seen a handful of times. The rearrangement links TRBV6-5 to TRBJ1-4, with D perhaps matching TRBD1 (5 bases). The CDR3 consists of 15 residues. Germline-derived CDR1 and CDR2 are MNHEY and SVGAGI. V was clipped by 5 bases and J by 0 bases, with 10 bases between them. This CDR3 reads CASSTETATNEKLFF. The CDR3 nucleotides are TGTGCCAGCAGTACCGAGACAGCAACTAATGAAAAACTGTTTTTT.

The table lists this clonotype with a few counts. The V call is TRBV7-2, the J call TRBJ2-5, with D perhaps matching TRBD2 (6 bases). V was trimmed by 1 base and J by 0 bases, leaving 6 bases between them. The germline V gene has CDR1 SGHTA and CDR2 FQGNSA. This CDR3 has 14 residues. CDR3 sequence reads: CASSLGDYQETQYF. The CDR3 DNA reads TGTGCCAGCAGCTTAGGGGACTACCAAGAGACCCAGTACTTC.

This clonotype was recorded at least ten times. V gene TRBV7-9 combines with J gene TRBJ2-7; possibly TRBD1 for D (6 bases). The CDR3 length is 14 residues. The germline CDR1 and CDR2 sequences are SEHNR and FQNEAQ (reference sequence). Trimming stripped 1 base from V and 5 bases from J, with 12 bases between. The CDR3 sequence is CASSLVGAFDEQYF. CDR3 nucleotides: TGTGCCAGCAGCTTAGTGGGGGCCTTCGACGAGCAGTACTTC. Using reference TRBV7-9 and TRBJ2-7 for the parts outside the CDR3, the full variable domain is DTGVSQNPRHKITKRGQNVTFRCDPISEHNRLYWYRQTLGQGPEFLTYFQNEAQLEKSRLLSDRFSAERPKGSFSTLEIQRTEQGDSAMYLCASSLVGAFDEQYFGPGTRLTVT.

This chain joins TRBV12-5 and TRBJ2-2; D may be TRBD1 (6 bases). Trimming pared 0 bases from V and 6 bases from J, leaving 14 bases between. Per the germline V gene, CDR1 is LGHNT and CDR2 is FRNRAP. The CDR3 covers 16 residues. This CDR3 is CASGLVHREHAGELFF. The CDR3 DNA reads as TGTGCTAGTGGTTTGGTTCACAGGGAGCATGCCGGGGAGCTGTTTTTT.